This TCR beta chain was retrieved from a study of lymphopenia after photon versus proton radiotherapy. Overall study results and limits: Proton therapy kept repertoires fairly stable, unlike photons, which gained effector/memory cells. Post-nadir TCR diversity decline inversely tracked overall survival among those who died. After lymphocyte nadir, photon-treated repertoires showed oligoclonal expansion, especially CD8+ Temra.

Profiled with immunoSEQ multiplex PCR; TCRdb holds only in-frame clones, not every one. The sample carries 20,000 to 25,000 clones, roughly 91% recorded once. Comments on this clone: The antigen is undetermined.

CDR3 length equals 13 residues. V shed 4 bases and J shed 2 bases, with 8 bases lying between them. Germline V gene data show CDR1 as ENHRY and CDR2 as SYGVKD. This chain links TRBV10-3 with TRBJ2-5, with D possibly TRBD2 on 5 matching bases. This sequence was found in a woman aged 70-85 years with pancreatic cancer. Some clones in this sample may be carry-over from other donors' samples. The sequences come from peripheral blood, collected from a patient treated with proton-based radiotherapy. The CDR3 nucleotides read TGTGCCATCAGTGTGGGGAGTCAAGAGACCCAGTACTTC. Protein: CAISVGSQETQYF.